This T cell receptor beta chain was identified in a study of blood T cell repertoires in COVID-19. About the research overall: Specimens from acute and convalescent COVID-19 originated in the United States, Italy and Spain.

Deletions cut 0 bases from V and 2 bases from J, with 13 bases between. CDR1 is SGDLS and CDR2 is YYNGEE in the germline V gene. CDR3 length: 16 residues. Using immunoSEQ multiplex PCR, the repertoire was profiled, and TCRdb retains in-frame clones only, with some absent. Here the sample spans around 35,000 clones, approximately 87% being singletons. The sequenced material came from peripheral blood. The chain joins TRBV9 to TRBJ2-3, with a possible D match to TRBD2 (6 bases). This receptor was taken from a human donor in a cohort sampled during active COVID-19. CDR3 loop: CASSVAPTGATDTQYF. CDR3 DNA sequence: TGTGCCAGCAGCGTAGCCCCCACGGGAGCCACAGATACGCAGTATTTT.